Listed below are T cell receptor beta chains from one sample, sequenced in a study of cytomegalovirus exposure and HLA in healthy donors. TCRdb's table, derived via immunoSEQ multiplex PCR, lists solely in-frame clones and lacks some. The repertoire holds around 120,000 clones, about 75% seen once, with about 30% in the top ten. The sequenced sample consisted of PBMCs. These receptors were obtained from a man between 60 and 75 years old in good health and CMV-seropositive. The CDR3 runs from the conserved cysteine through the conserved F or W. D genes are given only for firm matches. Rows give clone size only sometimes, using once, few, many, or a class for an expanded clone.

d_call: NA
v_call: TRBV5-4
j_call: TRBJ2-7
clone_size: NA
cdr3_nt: TGTGCCAGCAGAGATCAGCGGAACTCCTACGAGCAGTACTTC
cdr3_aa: CASRDQRNSYEQYF

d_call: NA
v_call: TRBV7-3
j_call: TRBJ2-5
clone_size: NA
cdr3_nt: TGTGCCAGCAGCCCCGGCCAGGGAGAGACCCAGTACTTC
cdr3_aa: CASSPGQGETQYF

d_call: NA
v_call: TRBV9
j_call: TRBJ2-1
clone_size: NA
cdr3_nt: TGTGCCAGCAGCGTAGCTCCAACTCCGAGCTACAATGAGCAGTTCTTC
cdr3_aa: CASSVAPTPSYNEQFF

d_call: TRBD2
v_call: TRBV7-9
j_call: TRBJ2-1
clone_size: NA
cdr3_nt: TGTGCCAGCAGCTTAGCGGCTAGCGGGAGTAATGAGCAGTTCTTC
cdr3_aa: CASSLAASGSNEQFF

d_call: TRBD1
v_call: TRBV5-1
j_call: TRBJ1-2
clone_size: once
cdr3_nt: TGCGCCAGCAGCCAACAGGGGTCCGACTATGGCTACACCTTC
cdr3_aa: CASSQQGSDYGYTF

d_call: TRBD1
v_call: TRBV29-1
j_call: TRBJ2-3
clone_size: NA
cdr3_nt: TGCAGCGTTCGGACAGGGGCTAGCACAGATACGCAGTATTTT
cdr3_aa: CSVRTGASTDTQYF

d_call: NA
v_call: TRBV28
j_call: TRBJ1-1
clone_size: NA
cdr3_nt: TGTGCCAGCGGAGAGGCATGGGTTACATCATTTGAAGCTTTCTTT
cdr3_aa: CASGEAWVTSFEAFF

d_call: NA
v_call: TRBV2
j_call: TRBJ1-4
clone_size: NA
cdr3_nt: TGTGCCAGCAGAGCAGGGGATCGAGAAAAACTGTTTTTT
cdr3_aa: CASRAGDREKLFF

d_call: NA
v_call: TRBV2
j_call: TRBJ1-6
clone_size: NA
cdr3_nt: TGTGCCAGCAGGAGACTCCCCGCGGATTCACCCCTCCACTTT
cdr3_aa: CASRRLPADSPLHF

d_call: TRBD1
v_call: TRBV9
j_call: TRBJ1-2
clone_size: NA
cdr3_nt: TGTGCCAGCAGCTCAAGCTCGGACAGGGCAAGTGGCTACACCTTC
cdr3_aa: CASSSSSDRASGYTF

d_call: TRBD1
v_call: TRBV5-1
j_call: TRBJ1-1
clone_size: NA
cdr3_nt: TGCGCCAGCAGCTTGGGACAGGGGGCCGGCACTGAAGCTTTCTTT
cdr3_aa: CASSLGQGAGTEAFF

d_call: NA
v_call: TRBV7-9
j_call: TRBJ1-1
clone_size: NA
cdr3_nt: TGTGCCAGCAGCTTCAATTTGAACACTGAAGCTTTCTTT
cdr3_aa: CASSFNLNTEAFF

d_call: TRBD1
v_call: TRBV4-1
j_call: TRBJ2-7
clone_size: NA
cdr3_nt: TGCGCCAGCAGCGACCGGGACAGGGTAGAGCACGAGCAGTACTTC
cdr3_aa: CASSDRDRVEHEQYF

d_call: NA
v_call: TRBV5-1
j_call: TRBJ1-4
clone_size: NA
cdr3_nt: TGCGCCAGCAGCTTGGGGGGCCGGGGAGGAGAGGAAAAACTGTTTTTT
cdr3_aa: CASSLGGRGGEEKLFF

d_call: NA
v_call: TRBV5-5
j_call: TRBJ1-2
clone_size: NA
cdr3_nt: TGTGCCAGCAGCCCGTCGGCCACGGAGGACTATGGCTACACCTTC
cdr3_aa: CASSPSATEDYGYTF

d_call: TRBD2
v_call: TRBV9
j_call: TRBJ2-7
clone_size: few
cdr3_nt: TGTGCCAGCAGCGTAGGATGGACTAGCGGGTATTACGAGCAGTACTTC
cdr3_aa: CASSVGWTSGYYEQYF

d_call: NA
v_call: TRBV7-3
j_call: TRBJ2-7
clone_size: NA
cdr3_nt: TGTGCCAGCAGCATTACAGGGCCTTCCTACGAGCAGTACTTC
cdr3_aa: CASSITGPSYEQYF

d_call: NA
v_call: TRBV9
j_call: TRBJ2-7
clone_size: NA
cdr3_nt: TGTGCCAGCAGCGTAGGAAGGGGCTTAGGCTACGAGCAGTACTTC
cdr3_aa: CASSVGRGLGYEQYF

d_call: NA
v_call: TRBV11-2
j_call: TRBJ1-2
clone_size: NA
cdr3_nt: TGTGCCAGCAGCCAAATCCGATCCCAGGGCCAATCCCCAGGCTACACCTTC
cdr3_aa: CASSQIRSQGQSPGYTF

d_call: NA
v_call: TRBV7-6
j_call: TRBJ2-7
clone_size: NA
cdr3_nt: TGTGCCAGCAGCGGGGGGGCTTCCTACGAGCAGTACTTC
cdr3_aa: CASSGGASYEQYF

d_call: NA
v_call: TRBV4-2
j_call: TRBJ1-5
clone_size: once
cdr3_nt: TGTGCCAGCAGCCAAGAAGTAGGCAGGATCAATCAGCCCCAGCATTTT
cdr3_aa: CASSQEVGRINQPQHF

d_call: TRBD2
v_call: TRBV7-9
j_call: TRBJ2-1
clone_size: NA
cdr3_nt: TGTTCCAGCAGCCTATCCCTAATAGCGGGGGAGAATGAGCAGTTCTTC
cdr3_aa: CSSSLSLIAGENEQFF

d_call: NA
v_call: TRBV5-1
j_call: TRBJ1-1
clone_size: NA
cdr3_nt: TGCGCCAGCAGCTTGATCCGGGCGGGGGACACTGAAGCTTTCTTT
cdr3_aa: CASSLIRAGDTEAFF

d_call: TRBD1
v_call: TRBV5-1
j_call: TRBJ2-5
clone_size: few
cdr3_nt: TGCGCCAGCAGCAGACCGGGACAGGAGGTTGGAGAGACCCAGTACTTC
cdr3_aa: CASSRPGQEVGETQYF